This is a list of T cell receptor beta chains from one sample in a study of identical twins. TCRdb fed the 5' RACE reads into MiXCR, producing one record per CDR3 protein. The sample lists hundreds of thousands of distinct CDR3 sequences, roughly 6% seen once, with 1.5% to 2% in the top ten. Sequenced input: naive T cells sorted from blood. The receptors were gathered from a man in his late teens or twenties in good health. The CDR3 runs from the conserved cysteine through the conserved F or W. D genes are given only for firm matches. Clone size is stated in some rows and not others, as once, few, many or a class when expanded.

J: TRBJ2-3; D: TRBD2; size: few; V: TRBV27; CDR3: CASRHGGGITDTQYF; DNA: TGTGCCAGCAGGCACGGGGGGGGCATTACAGATACGCAGTATTTT
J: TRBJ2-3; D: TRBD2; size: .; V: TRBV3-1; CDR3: CASSPTGTSANTQYF; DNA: TGTGCCAGCAGCCCGACCGGGACTAGCGCCAATACGCAGTATTTT
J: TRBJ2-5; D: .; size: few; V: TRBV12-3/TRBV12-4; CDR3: CASSLGARSRGTQYF; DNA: TGTGCCAGCAGTTTAGGGGCCAGGTCCCGCGGGACCCAGTACTTC
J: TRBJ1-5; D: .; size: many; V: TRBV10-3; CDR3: CAISPGDLFYSNQPQHF; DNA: TGTGCCATCAGTCCAGGGGACCTCTTTTATAGCAATCAGCCCCAGCATTTT
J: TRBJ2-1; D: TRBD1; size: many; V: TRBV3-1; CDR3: CASSPGTVYNEQFF; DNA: TGTGCCAGCTCCCCGGGGACAGTCTACAATGAGCAGTTCTTC
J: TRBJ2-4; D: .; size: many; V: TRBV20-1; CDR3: CSARVKGDPPLIAKNIQYF; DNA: TGCAGTGCTAGAGTAAAGGGGGACCCCCCTTTAATAGCCAAAAACATTCAGTACTTC
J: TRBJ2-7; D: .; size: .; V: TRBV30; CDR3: CAWSNLSSYEQYF; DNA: TGTGCCTGGAGTAACCTCTCCTCTTACGAGCAGTACTTC
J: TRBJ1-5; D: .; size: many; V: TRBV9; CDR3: CASSVEGGNQPQHF; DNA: TGTGCCAGCAGCGTAGAGGGGGGCAATCAGCCCCAGCATTTT
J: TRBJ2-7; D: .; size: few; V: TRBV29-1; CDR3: CSVEAGVHEQYF; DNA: TGCAGCGTTGAAGCGGGAGTGCACGAGCAGTACTTC
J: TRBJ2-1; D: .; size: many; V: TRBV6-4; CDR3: CASSRQVRGHNEQFF; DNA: TGTGCCAGCAGCCGACAGGTGAGGGGTCACAATGAGCAGTTCTTC
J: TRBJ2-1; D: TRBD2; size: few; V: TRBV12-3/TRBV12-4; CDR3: CASSFLLAVNEQFF; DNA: TGTGCCAGCAGTTTTTTACTAGCGGTCAATGAGCAGTTCTTC
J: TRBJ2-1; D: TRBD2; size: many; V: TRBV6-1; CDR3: CASSGTSVGNEQFF; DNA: TGTGCCAGCAGCGGGACTAGCGTGGGCAATGAGCAGTTCTTC
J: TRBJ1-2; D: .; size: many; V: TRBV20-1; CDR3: CSANPTDAGYTF; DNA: TGCAGTGCGAACCCTACGGACGCCGGCTACACCTTC
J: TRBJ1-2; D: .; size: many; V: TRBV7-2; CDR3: CASSLVHYGYTF; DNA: TGTGCCAGCAGCTTAGTGCATTATGGCTACACCTTC
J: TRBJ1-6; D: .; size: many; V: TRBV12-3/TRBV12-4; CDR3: CASSLGHSSLHF; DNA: TGTGCCAGCAGTTTGGGCCATTCGTCCCTCCACTTT
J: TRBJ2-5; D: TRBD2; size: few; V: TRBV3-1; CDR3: CASSHKAGGPRETQYF; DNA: TGTGCCAGCAGCCACAAAGCGGGAGGGCCAAGAGAGACCCAGTACTTC
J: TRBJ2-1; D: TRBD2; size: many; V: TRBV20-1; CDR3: CSARIAGEEFF; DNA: TGCAGTGCTAGAATAGCGGGAGAGGAGTTCTTC
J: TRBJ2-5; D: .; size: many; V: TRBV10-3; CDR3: CAISGGAGSETQYF; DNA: TGTGCCATCAGTGGGGGAGCAGGGTCAGAGACCCAGTACTTC
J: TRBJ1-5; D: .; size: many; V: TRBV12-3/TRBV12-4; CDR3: CASSLGEGSQPQHF; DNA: TGTGCCAGCAGTTTAGGAGAGGGTAGCCAGCCCCAGCATTTT
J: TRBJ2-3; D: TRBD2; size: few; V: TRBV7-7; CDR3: CASSLRGRAWGDTQYF; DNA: TGTGCCAGCAGCTTACGAGGGAGGGCCTGGGGAGATACGCAGTATTTT
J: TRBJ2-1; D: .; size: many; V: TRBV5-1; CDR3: CASWRGQGGGEQFF; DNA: TGCGCCAGCTGGAGAGGGCAGGGCGGTGGTGAGCAGTTCTTC
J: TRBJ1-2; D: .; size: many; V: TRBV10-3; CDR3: CAISEGLEGSLNGYTF; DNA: TGTGCCATCAGTGAGGGGTTAGAGGGGTCTTTAAATGGCTACACCTTC
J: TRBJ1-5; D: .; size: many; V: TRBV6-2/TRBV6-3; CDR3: CASSQTGPQHF; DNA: TGTGCCAGCAGTCAAACAGGGCCCCAGCATTTT
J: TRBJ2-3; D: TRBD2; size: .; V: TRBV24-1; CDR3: CATSDPLAAGPRDTQYF; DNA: TGTGCCACCAGTGATCCCCTAGCGGCGGGTCCAAGGGATACGCAGTATTTT
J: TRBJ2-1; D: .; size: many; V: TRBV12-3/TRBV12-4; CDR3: CASSLVRGMGYNEQFF; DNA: TGTGCCAGCAGTTTAGTTCGCGGGATGGGGTACAATGAGCAGTTCTTC
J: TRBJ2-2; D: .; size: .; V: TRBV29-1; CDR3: CSVELGTALPGELFF; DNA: TGCAGCGTTGAACTAGGGACCGCGTTGCCCGGGGAGCTGTTTTTT
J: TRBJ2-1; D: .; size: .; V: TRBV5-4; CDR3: CASSSTGFNEQFF; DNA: TGTGCCAGCAGTTCCACAGGGTTCAATGAGCAGTTCTTC
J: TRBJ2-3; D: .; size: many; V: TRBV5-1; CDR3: CASSSGTLGADTQYF; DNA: TGCGCCAGCAGCTCGGGGACATTAGGCGCAGATACGCAGTATTTT
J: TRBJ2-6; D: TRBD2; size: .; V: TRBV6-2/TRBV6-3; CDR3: CASSFRLAGGLTSGANVLTF; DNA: TGTGCCAGCAGTTTTAGACTAGCGGGAGGCCTAACCTCTGGGGCCAACGTCCTGACTTTC
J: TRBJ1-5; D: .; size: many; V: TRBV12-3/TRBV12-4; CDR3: CASSRLGDSQPQHF; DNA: TGTGCCAGCAGCCGTCTCGGGGATAGTCAGCCCCAGCATTTT